This is a list of T cell receptor beta chains from one sample in a study of blood T cells in healthy people across ages. TCRdb independently ran MiXCR on the 5' RACE reads; one entry per CDR3 protein. The data hold some 550,000 distinct CDR3 sequences, with more than 45% observed a single time. The sequenced sample consisted of blood. Receptors originate from an elderly man in good health. Each CDR3 is given with its conserved first and last residue. A D gene is named only where the DNA matches it firmly. Clone size appears in some rows only: once, few, many, or a class for an expanded clone.

j_call d_call clone_size v_call cdr3_aa cdr3_nt
TRBJ1-5 . . TRBV9 CASSEGGVRGNQPQHF TGTGCCAGCAGCGAGGGAGGAGTACGGGGCAATCAGCCCCAGCATTTT
TRBJ1-2 . few TRBV7-9 CASSLDFGNYGYTF TGTGCCAGCAGCTTAGATTTTGGTAACTATGGCTACACCTTC
TRBJ2-2 . . TRBV11-2 CASSLVEGPTGELFF TGTGCCAGCAGCTTAGTGGAGGGACCGACCGGGGAGCTGTTTTTT
TRBJ2-5 . . TRBV5-1 CASSLNGGQETQYF TGCGCCAGCAGCTTGAACGGGGGCCAAGAGACCCAGTACTTC
TRBJ1-2 . . TRBV29-1 CSVGGGKANYGYTF TGCAGCGTTGGGGGCGGCAAGGCTAACTATGGCTACACCTTC
TRBJ2-3 TRBD2 few TRBV7-2 CASSSGLAGGTQYF TGTGCCAGCAGCTCAGGACTAGCGGGAGGTACGCAGTATTTT
TRBJ2-7 . . TRBV5-5 CASSLFGGPLYEQYF TGTGCCAGCAGCTTGTTCGGAGGCCCTCTCTACGAGCAGTACTTC
TRBJ2-7 TRBD1 many TRBV6-6 CASIRTGGTYEQYF TGTGCCAGCATTCGGACAGGGGGCACCTACGAGCAGTACTTC
TRBJ2-6 TRBD2 . TRBV27 CASSFLGLAGGRGANVLTF TGTGCCAGCAGTTTCCTCGGACTAGCGGGAGGGCGTGGGGCCAACGTCCTGACTTTC
TRBJ1-3 . once TRBV6-6 CASKDAGNTIYF TGTGCCAGCAAGGACGCTGGAAACACCATATATTTT
TRBJ2-3 TRBD2 . TRBV4-1 CASSLLAELRLDTQYF TGCGCCAGCAGCCTACTAGCGGAGCTTAGATTAGATACGCAGTATTTT
TRBJ2-7 TRBD1 . TRBV27 CASSNARGGQNEQYF TGTGCCAGCAGTAACGCCAGAGGGGGCCAAAACGAGCAGTACTTC
TRBJ1-5 TRBD1 . TRBV7-2 CASSSGQGTLSNQPQHF TGTGCCAGCAGCTCGGGACAGGGGACGCTAAGCAATCAGCCCCAGCATTTT
TRBJ2-3 TRBD2 . TRBV5-1 CASSSGTSGSDTDTQYF TGCGCCAGCAGCTCGGGGACTAGCGGGAGCGACACAGATACGCAGTATTTT
TRBJ2-7 . few TRBV5-1 CASSSRTGSLYEQYF TGCGCCAGCAGCTCAAGGACGGGTTCCCTCTACGAGCAGTACTTC
TRBJ2-3 . . TRBV7-9 CASSLAVGDTQYF TGTGCCAGCAGCTTAGCGGTGGGCGATACGCAGTATTTT
TRBJ2-1 TRBD1 . TRBV5-1 CASTTGTDRGNEQFF TGCGCCAGCACTACCGGGACTGACAGGGGGAATGAGCAGTTCTTC
TRBJ2-1 TRBD2 few TRBV28 CASSSRGLAGVRSRYNEQFF TGTGCCAGCAGTTCCCGGGGACTAGCGGGAGTAAGATCGCGGTACAATGAGCAGTTCTTC
TRBJ2-1 . . TRBV11-2 CASSLELGYQFF TGTGCCAGCAGCTTAGAATTGGGTTATCAGTTCTTC
TRBJ1-5 TRBD1 once TRBV6-6 CASSYSGQGSNQPQHF TGTGCCAGCAGTTACTCGGGACAGGGCAGCAATCAGCCCCAGCATTTT
TRBJ1-6 . . TRBV9 CASSEGAYNSPLHF TGTGCCAGCAGCGAGGGCGCGTATAATTCACCCCTCCACTTT
TRBJ2-1 TRBD1 . TRBV29-1 CSVGQGDSYEQFF TGCAGCGTCGGACAGGGGGACTCCTACGAGCAGTTCTTC
TRBJ2-7 TRBD1 . TRBV15 CATSLGTGAHEQYF TGTGCCACCAGCCTCGGGACAGGGGCCCATGAGCAGTACTTC
TRBJ2-6 . . TRBV7-9 CASSLNHRSTYSGANVLTF TGTGCCAGCAGCTTAAACCACAGGTCAACGTACTCTGGGGCCAACGTCCTGACTTTC
TRBJ1-5 . few TRBV20-1 CSAPAGSNQPQHF TGCAGTGCACCCGCAGGTAGCAATCAGCCCCAGCATTTT
TRBJ1-1 TRBD1 . TRBV5-1 CASSYYPGTGSEAFF TGCGCCAGCAGCTATTATCCTGGGACAGGGAGTGAAGCTTTCTTT
TRBJ2-1 . . TRBV4-1 CASSPGPGARNEQFF TGCGCCAGCAGCCCGGGACCCGGGGCCCGAAATGAGCAGTTCTTC
TRBJ1-6 TRBD1 . TRBV20-1 CSARVRDRGSNSPLHF TGCAGTGCTAGAGTTCGGGACAGGGGGAGTAATTCACCCCTCCACTTT
TRBJ2-7 . once TRBV27 CASSLEGPGSSYEQYF TGTGCCAGCAGTTTGGAGGGGCCGGGTAGCTCCTACGAGCAGTACTTC
TRBJ2-1 . . TRBV2 CASSEQFF TGTGCCAGCAGCGAGCAGTTCTTC
TRBJ1-2 . few TRBV9 CASSVEDHGYTF TGTGCCAGCAGCGTAGAAGATCATGGCTACACCTTC
TRBJ2-7 TRBD1 few TRBV28 CASLSGQTYEQYF TGTGCCAGCCTCTCGGGACAGACCTACGAGCAGTACTTC
TRBJ2-7 . . TRBV5-1 CASSLGGLISYEQYF TGCGCCAGCAGCCTTGGAGGACTGATCTCCTACGAGCAGTACTTC
TRBJ1-1 TRBD1 . TRBV9 CASSVSDRGPLTEAFF TGTGCCAGCAGCGTAAGCGACAGGGGGCCACTCACTGAAGCTTTCTTT
TRBJ1-6 . once TRBV5-6 CTSRRGTHDNSPLHF TGTACCAGCAGACGCGGGACCCATGATAATTCACCCCTCCACTTT
TRBJ1-1 . many TRBV6-6 CASSYPMAGVNTEAFF TGTGCCAGCAGTTACCCGATGGCCGGGGTGAACACTGAAGCTTTCTTT
TRBJ1-2 TRBD1 . TRBV7-2 CASSARQGPQEGYTF TGTGCCAGCAGCGCACGACAGGGTCCGCAGGAGGGCTACACCTTC
TRBJ2-2 . . TRBV6-2/TRBV6-3 CASSSGAGDTGELFF TGTGCCAGCAGTTCGGGGGCCGGTGACACCGGGGAGCTGTTTTTT
TRBJ2-5 TRBD2 few TRBV27 CASSLGVAGGQETQYF TGTGCCAGCAGTTTGGGGGTAGCGGGAGGCCAAGAGACCCAGTACTTC
TRBJ2-5 TRBD2 . TRBV9 CASSVASGTSDQETQYF TGTGCCAGCAGCGTAGCTTCCGGGACTAGCGACCAAGAGACCCAGTACTTC